One sample yielded the 29 T cell receptor beta chains listed below, sequenced in a study of T cells expressing NK-cell markers. From its re-call of the 5' RACE reads, TCRdb lists each CDR3 protein once, without DNA. The table for this sample gives over 350,000 distinct CDR3 sequences. Sequencing was performed on blood T cells: a sorted CD56 or NKG2C T cell subset, CD4+ or CD8+ T cells, or bulk PBMC T cells (not recorded which). The receptors come from a woman aged 50 to 60 in good health.

The V gene is TRBV20-1, the J gene TRBJ1-1; TCRdb calls TRBD1, which cannot be checked without DNA. The germline V gene has CDR1 DFQATT and CDR2 SNEGSKA (reference sequence). This CDR3 has 17 amino acids. CDR3 protein: CSARDGGRGQVSTEAFF.

The chain couples TRBV12-3 or TRBV12-4 to TRBJ1-4. The CDR3 loop spans 13 amino acids. CDR3 in amino acids: CASSPTRREKLFF.

The chain employs TRBV20-1 and TRBJ1-2. CDR3 size: 13 residues. CDR1 and CDR2 (germline): DFQATT, SNEGSKA (reference sequence). CDR3 loop: CSARDSDLYGYTF.

The V and J genes are TRBV5-7 and TRBJ2-3; lacking DNA, the TRBD2 call made by TCRdb goes unchecked. TRBV5-7 is an ORF, with its function uncertain. The CDR3 has 19 residues. CDR3 sequence reads: CASSFTRGLAGHSTDTQYF.

The CDR3: CASSDLAGLYEQYF. V usage is TRBV12-3 or TRBV12-4 and J usage is TRBJ2-7; lacking DNA, the TRBD2 call made by TCRdb goes unchecked. This CDR3 has 14 residues.

The CDR3 sequence: CATLQGATNTEAFF. The chain uses TRBV10-3 and TRBJ1-1; TCRdb's assignment of TRBD1 cannot be checked, as there is no DNA. The CDR3 runs 14 residues. Germline V CDR1 and CDR2: ENHRY, SYGVKD.

This chain connects TRBV18 to TRBJ2-1; TCRdb proposes TRBD2, but this gene call is untestable without DNA. Germline V gene data show CDR1 as KGHSH and CDR2 as LQKENI. The CDR3 is made up of 17 amino acids. The CDR3 spells CASSPRTSGHTYNEQFF. The whole variable domain, filled in from reference TRBV18 and TRBJ2-1, reads NAGVMQNPRHLVRRRGQEARLRCSPMKGHSHVYWYRQLPEEGLKFMVYLQKENIIDESGMPKERFSAEFPKEGPSILRIQQVVRGDSAAYFCASSPRTSGHTYNEQFFGPGTRLTVL.

This chain connects TRBV4-1 to TRBJ1-2; TCRdb indicates TRBD1, and absent DNA this call remains unverified. Germline CDR1 and CDR2: MGHRA and YSYEKL. This CDR3 is built from 16 residues. CDR3 sequence: CASSQDPTGDFYGYTF.

The CDR3 sequence: CASSFTGGRQPQHF. This chain uses TRBV12-3 or TRBV12-4 with TRBJ1-5. The CDR3 runs 14 residues.

The V gene is TRBV5-1, the J gene TRBJ2-7; checking the TCRdb D call of TRBD1 is not possible without DNA. CDR1 and CDR2 from the germline V gene are SGHRS and YFSETQ. The CDR3 is 14 residues long. CDR3: CASSPGQGGDEQYF.

The chain joins TRBV6-5 to TRBJ2-2; TCRdb selects TRBD1, and the lack of DNA leaves this call unchecked. The CDR3 sequence is 14 residues long. Germline V gene sequence: CDR1 MNHEY, CDR2 SVGAGI. CDR3 in amino acids: CASSYSGGTGELFF.

The V call is TRBV5-5, the J call TRBJ1-6; TCRdb lists TRBD1, though no DNA is available to test this call. This CDR3 has 15 amino acids. Germline CDR1 SGHKS, CDR2 YYEKEE (reference sequence). The CDR3 sequence: CASSLVSGVNSPLHF.

The chain joins TRBV7-8 to TRBJ1-5; TCRdb selects TRBD1, and the lack of DNA leaves this call unchecked. The CDR3 runs to 14 residues. CDR1 and CDR2 (germline): SGHVS, FQNEAQ. The chain's CDR3 is CASSWTGTDQPQHF.

J is TRBJ1-1 and V is TRBV6-2 or TRBV6-3. The V gene's germline CDR1 is MNHEY and CDR2 SVGEGT. This CDR3 spans 14 amino acids. CDR3 amino acids: CASSYPSRVPEAFF.

V gene TRBV12-3 or TRBV12-4 combines with J gene TRBJ2-1; the D gene TCRdb calls, TRBD1, cannot be checked with no DNA. The CDR3 is 15 residues long. The CDR3 sequence is CASSSPPITEGSQFF.

V gene TRBV12-3 or TRBV12-4 combines with J gene TRBJ2-1; TCRdb lists TRBD1, though no DNA is available to test this call. The CDR3 has 18 amino acids. CDR3 sequence reads: CASSPEGAGTSSYNEQFF.

This chain joins TRBV5-1 and TRBJ2-1; the TCRdb call, TRBD2, lacks DNA for checking. CDR1 and CDR2 (germline): SGHRS, YFSETQ. The CDR3 contains 16 residues. The CDR3 protein is CASSSLPSGDYNEQFF.

The chain uses TRBV5-1 and TRBJ1-1. Germline CDR1 is SGHRS and CDR2 is YFSETQ. The length of the CDR3 is 15 residues. CDR3 protein: CASSPLDGMNTEAFF.

The chain couples TRBV18 to TRBJ2-7; without DNA, the TCRdb call of TRBD1 cannot be checked. Germline V gives CDR1 KGHSH, CDR2 LQKENI. The CDR3 sequence is 14 residues long. CDR3 amino acids: CASSPTGQGNEQYF.

This CDR3 reads CASTLPLGLGYNEQFF. The chain uses TRBV12-3 or TRBV12-4 and TRBJ2-1; TCRdb outputs TRBD2, but without DNA this stays unchecked. The length of the CDR3 is 16 residues.

The chain carries TRBV5-1 and TRBJ2-5; the TCRdb call, TRBD2, lacks DNA for checking. CDR3 length equals 13 residues. Germline CDR1 and CDR2: SGHRS and YFSETQ. CDR3 loop: CASSAAGGETQYF.

This chain links TRBV20-1 with TRBJ1-1; the TRBD1 assignment by TCRdb is unverifiable without DNA. This CDR3 is built from 13 residues. CDR1 is DFQATT and CDR2 is SNEGSKA in the germline V gene (reference sequence). The CDR3 loop is CSARGGLDTEAFF.

The V gene is TRBV7-9, the J gene TRBJ2-3; TCRdb proposes TRBD1, but this gene call is untestable without DNA. Germline V lookup: CDR1 SEHNR, CDR2 FQNEAQ (reference sequence). The CDR3 runs to 17 residues. The CDR3 here is CASRSARGDLGADTQYF.

The chain joins TRBV5-1 to TRBJ2-1; without DNA, the TCRdb call of TRBD2 cannot be checked. CDR1 and CDR2 from the germline V gene are SGHRS and YFSETQ. The CDR3 is made up of 17 amino acids. The CDR3 loop is CASSTPHGASGINEQFF.

The chain recombines TRBV20-1 with TRBJ2-1; TCRdb returns TRBD2, unconfirmable since there is no DNA. CDR3 length equals 13 residues. Germline CDR1 and CDR2: DFQATT and SNEGSKA (reference sequence). The CDR3 protein is CSAGLAGGGEQFF.

The chain is built from TRBV12-3 or TRBV12-4 and TRBJ1-3. The CDR3 is 16 residues long. CDR3 sequence: CASSRGGRPAGNTIYF.

The chain employs TRBV20-1 and TRBJ2-1; lacking DNA, the TRBD1 call made by TCRdb goes unchecked. The germline CDR1 and CDR2 sequences are DFQATT and SNEGSKA (reference sequence). The CDR3 has 13 residues. CDR3 region: CSAPRGGQSLQFF.

The chain is built from TRBV5-5 and TRBJ2-2. Germline V lookup: CDR1 SGHKS, CDR2 YYEKEE (reference sequence). The CDR3 has 16 amino acids. This CDR3 is CASSLALLGNLGELFF.

J is TRBJ2-1 and V is TRBV10-1. From germline, CDR1 is WNHNN and CDR2 SYGVQD (reference sequence). This CDR3 comprises 14 residues. CDR3 protein: CASSESKSYNEQFF.